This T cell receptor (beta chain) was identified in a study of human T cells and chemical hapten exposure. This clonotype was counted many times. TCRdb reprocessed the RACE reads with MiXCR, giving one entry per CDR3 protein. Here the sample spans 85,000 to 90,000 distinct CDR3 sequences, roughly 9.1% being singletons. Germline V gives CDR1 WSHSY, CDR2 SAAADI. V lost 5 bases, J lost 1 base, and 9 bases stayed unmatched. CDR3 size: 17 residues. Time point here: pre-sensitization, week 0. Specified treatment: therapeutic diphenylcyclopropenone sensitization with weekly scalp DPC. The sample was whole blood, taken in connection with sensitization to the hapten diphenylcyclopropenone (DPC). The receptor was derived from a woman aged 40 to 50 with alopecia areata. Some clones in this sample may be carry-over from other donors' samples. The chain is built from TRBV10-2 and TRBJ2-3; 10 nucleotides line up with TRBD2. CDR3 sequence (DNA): TGCGCCAGCAGTATACTAGCGGGGACTGCTGGCACAGATACGCAGTATTTT. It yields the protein CASSILAGTAGTDTQYF.